One T cell receptor beta chain is described in this entry. Its antigen is unknown. This sample was taken from a study of graft-versus-host responses after intestinal transplantation. Sequencing was performed with immunoSEQ multiplex PCR; in TCRdb, only in-frame clones are kept and a portion is missing. The sample includes tens of thousands of clones, around 94% of them seen just once. V lost 4 bases and J 3 bases, leaving 10 bases between the germline ends. CDR3 length equals 13 residues. The V gene's germline CDR1 is SNHLY and CDR2 FYNNEI. Broader study findings: Recipient marrow contained GvH clones, some of which appeared first in ileum or blood.

The TCR comes from a human patient who received an intestinal transplant, so some T cells may come from the graft donor. The J gene is TRBJ2-7, the V gene TRBV2; D unresolved. The starting material was PBMCs, obtained 16 days after intestinal transplant. The CDR3 DNA reads TGTGCCAGCAGTGTGGCCGTCGGCTACGAGCAGTACTTC. Translating gives CASSVAVGYEQYF. Together with reference TRBV2 and TRBJ2-7, the CDR3 gives the full variable domain: EPEVTQTPSHQVTQMGQEVILRCVPISNHLYFYWYRQILGQKVEFLVSFYNNEISEKSEIFDDQFSVERPDGSNFTLKIRSTKLEDSAMYFCASSVAVGYEQYFGPGTRLTVT.